This T cell receptor (beta chain) derives from a study of CD8 T cells in Susac syndrome. This CDR3 region has 15 residues. V lost 0 bases, J lost 5 bases, and 10 bases lay in between. CDR1 and CDR2 (germline): ENHRY, SYGVKD. Relapsing-remitting disease, either stable or active, was present in the treatment-naive patients who were the multiple sclerosis controls. Random hexamers were used to reverse transcribe the RNA input (about 0.5 to 1 ug). Amplification of TCR beta CDR3 by immunoSEQ multiplex PCR spanned 54 Vbeta and 13 Jbeta. Using its own MiXCR run on the immunoSEQ multiplex PCR reads, TCRdb lists one record per CDR3 protein. The repertoire holds 250,000 to 350,000 distinct CDR3 sequences, with 85% as singletons.

This TCR came from a human donor with multiple sclerosis. Sample: CD8+ T cells from PBMCs. The chain is built from TRBV10-3 and TRBJ1-4; tentative D call: TRBD1 (5 bases). The CDR3 here is CAISESVGRNEKLFF. DNA for the CDR3: TGTGCCATCAGTGAGTCTGTGGGGCGAAATGAAAAACTGTTTTTT.